These T cell receptor beta chains were read from a single sample in a study of T cells in Graves' hyperthyroidism and ophthalmopathy. Via MiXCR, TCRdb re-called the multiplex PCR reads, giving one row per CDR3 protein. The sample has a few hundred thousand distinct CDR3 sequences, approximately 25% seen once. The sequenced sample consisted of blood. These receptors all come from a man aged 50-59 years with Graves' hyperthyroidism. The CDR3 runs from the conserved cysteine through the conserved F or W. The D gene is left open where the match is weak. Clone sizes are given selectively: once, few, many, or a class where the clone is expanded.

>TRBJ2-3|few|TRBV20-1|TRBD2
CSARLAGVDTQYF
TGCAGTGCTAGACTAGCGGGAGTAGATACGCAGTATTTT
>TRBJ2-1|many|TRBV27|TRBD2
CASSLAGVYNEQFF
TGTGCCAGCAGTTTAGCGGGAGTGTACAATGAGCAGTTCTTC
>TRBJ2-3|few|TRBV28|.
CASSSLTSADTQYF
TGTGCCAGCAGTTCATTGACTAGTGCAGATACGCAGTATTTT
>TRBJ2-7|.|TRBV3-1|TRBD2
CASRFSGGNRNEQYF
TGTGCCAGCAGATTCTCGGGGGGGAATCGGAACGAGCAGTACTTC
>TRBJ2-2|once|TRBV7-3|.
CASKLINTGELFF
TGTGCCAGCAAGTTGATAAACACCGGGGAGCTGTTTTTT
>TRBJ2-5|few|TRBV5-6|.
CASTWAGGQETQYF
TGTGCCAGCACCTGGGCAGGTGGGCAAGAGACCCAGTACTTC
>TRBJ2-7|few|TRBV3-1|TRBD2
CASSQDPGLAGGEQYF
TGTGCCAGCAGCCAAGATCCGGGACTAGCGGGAGGGGAGCAGTACTTC
>TRBJ1-2|few|TRBV18|.
CASSPQSAGAHRYGYTF
TGTGCCAGCTCACCACAGTCCGCAGGGGCGCACCGCTATGGCTACACCTTC
>TRBJ2-1|many|TRBV11-2|TRBD2
CASSSLAGENEQFF
TGTGCCAGCAGCTCCTTAGCGGGAGAAAATGAGCAGTTCTTC
>TRBJ2-5|.|TRBV12-3/TRBV12-4|TRBD2
CASSILHGPERGETQYF
TGTGCCAGCAGTATACTCCACGGGCCGGAGCGGGGAGAGACCCAGTACTTC